One T cell receptor (beta chain) is described in this entry. The data were obtained in a study of blood T cell repertoires in COVID-19. Study details: Samples taken during acute and convalescent COVID-19 were collected in the United States, Italy and Spain.

Methods used by the authors: The authors estimated nucleated cell counts from reference gene primer amplification. Sequenced by immunoSEQ multiplex PCR; TCRdb stores in-frame clones only, minus some. V, J and clone size are taken as reported in that table, and D and trimming were inferred from the DNA itself. This sample has over 75,000 clones, with roughly 79% found just once. This sequence originates from a human donor in a cohort sampled during active COVID-19. Sample: peripheral blood.

The CDR3 is CAWRLGGARGATNEKLFF. CDR3 bases: TGTGCCTGGAGGTTAGGGGGGGCGCGAGGGGCAACTAATGAAAAACTGTTTTTT. The chain joins TRBV30 to TRBJ1-4; possible D gene TRBD1, 6 bases. This CDR3 comprises 18 residues. The germline gives CDR1 GTSNPN, CDR2 SVGIG (reference sequence). Trimming removed 3 bases at V and 0 bases at J, with 20 bases between.